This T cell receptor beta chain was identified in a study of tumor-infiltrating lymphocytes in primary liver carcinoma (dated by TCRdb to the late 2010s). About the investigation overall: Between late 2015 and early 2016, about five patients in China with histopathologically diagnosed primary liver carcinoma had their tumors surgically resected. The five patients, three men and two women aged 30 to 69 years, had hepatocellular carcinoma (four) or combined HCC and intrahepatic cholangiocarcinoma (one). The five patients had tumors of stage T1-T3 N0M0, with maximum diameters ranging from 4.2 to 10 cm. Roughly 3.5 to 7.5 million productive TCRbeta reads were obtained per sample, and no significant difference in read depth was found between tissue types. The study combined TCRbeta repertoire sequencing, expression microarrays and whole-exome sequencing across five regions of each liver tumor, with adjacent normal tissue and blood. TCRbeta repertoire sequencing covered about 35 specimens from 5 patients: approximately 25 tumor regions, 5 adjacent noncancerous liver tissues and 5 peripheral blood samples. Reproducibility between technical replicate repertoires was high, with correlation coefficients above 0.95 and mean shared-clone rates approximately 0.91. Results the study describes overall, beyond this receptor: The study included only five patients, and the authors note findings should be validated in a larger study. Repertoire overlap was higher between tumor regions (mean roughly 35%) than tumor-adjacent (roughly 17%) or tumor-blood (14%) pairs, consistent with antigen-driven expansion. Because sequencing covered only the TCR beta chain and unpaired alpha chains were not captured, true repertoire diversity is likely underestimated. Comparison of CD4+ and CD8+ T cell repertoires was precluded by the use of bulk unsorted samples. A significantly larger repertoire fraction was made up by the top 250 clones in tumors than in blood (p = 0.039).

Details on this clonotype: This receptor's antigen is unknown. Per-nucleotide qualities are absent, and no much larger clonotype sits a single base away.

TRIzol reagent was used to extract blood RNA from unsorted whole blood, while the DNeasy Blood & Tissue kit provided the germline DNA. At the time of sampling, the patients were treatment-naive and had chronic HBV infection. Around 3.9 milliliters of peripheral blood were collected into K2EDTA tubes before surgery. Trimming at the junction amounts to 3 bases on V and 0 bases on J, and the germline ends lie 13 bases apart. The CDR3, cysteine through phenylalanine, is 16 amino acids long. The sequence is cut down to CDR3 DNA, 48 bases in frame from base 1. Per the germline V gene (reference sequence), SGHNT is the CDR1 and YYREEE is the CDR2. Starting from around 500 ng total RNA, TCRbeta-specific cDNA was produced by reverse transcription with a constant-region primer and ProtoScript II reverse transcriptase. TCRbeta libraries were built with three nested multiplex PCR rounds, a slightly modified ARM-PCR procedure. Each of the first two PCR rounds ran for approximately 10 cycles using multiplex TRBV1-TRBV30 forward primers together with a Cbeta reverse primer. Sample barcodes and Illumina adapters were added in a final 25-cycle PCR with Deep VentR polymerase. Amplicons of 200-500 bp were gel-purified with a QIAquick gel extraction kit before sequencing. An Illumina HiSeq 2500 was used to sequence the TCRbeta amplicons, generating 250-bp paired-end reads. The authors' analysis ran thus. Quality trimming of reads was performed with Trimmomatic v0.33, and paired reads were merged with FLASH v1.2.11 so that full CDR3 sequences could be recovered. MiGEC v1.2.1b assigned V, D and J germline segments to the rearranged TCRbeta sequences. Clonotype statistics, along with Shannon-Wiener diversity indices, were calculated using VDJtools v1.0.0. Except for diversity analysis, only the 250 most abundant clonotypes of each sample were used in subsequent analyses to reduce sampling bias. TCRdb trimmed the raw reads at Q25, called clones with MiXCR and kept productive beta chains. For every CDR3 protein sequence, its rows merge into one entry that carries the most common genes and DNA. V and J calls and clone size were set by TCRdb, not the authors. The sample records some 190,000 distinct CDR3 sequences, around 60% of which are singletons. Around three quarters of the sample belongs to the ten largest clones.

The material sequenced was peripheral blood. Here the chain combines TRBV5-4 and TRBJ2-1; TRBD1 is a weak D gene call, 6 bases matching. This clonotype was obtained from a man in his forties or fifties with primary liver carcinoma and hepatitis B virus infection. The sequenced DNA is TGTGCCAGCAGCTCTCGGACAGCGAGCTCCTACAATGAGCAGTTCTTC. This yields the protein CASSSRTASSYNEQFF.